This T cell receptor (beta chain) was obtained from a study of early T cells in non-severe SARS-CoV-2 infection. The wider study: Chains were not paired, and sequencing was done on bulk RNA from unsorted whole blood.

The CDR3 has 17 amino acids. The V and J ends lost 3 bases and 8 bases respectively, with 26 bases between them. Germline CDR1 reads SGHRS; CDR2 reads YFSETQ. Study outcomes and limitations: Sequences matched to VDJdb favored anti-spike CD8 responses, while private and CD4 specificities were missed.

A few counts support this clonotype. Its antigen is not identified. Unique molecular identifiers were attached to individual cDNA molecules. From the 5' RACE reads, TCRdb called clonotypes with MiXCR, one entry per CDR3 protein. The sample has about 83,000 distinct CDR3 sequences, roughly 13% seen once. The TCR originated in an adult who was a healthcare worker with PCR-confirmed SARS-CoV-2 infection or an uninfected control (not recorded which). This chain uses TRBV5-1 with TRBJ1-2, with D possibly matching TRBD1 (5 bases). Source material: whole blood. The CDR3 DNA sequence: TGCGCCAGCAGCTCAACCTGGGGCAGTTGGAATGGATTCGGCTACACCTTC. Translated: CASSSTWGSWNGFGYTF.